Below are 12 T cell receptor beta chains sequenced from a single sample in a study of blood T cell repertoires in COVID-19. Data came from immunoSEQ multiplex PCR; TCRdb stores just in-frame clones and leaves some out. The sample lists 200,000 to 300,000 clones, approximately 90% occurring once. Sequencing was done on a sample of PBMCs or T cells enriched from blood (not recorded which). These receptors were taken from a woman between 40 and 55 years old with acute COVID-19.

As DNA, the CDR3 is TGTGCCAGCAGCCAAGGGGCCGGGGGGTTCACAGATACGCAGTATTTT. It is translated as CASSQGAGGFTDTQYF. V gene TRBV14 combines with J gene TRBJ2-3, with 7 nucleotides matching TRBD2. The CDR3 is made up of 16 amino acids. CDR1 and CDR2 from the germline V gene are SGHDN and FVKESK. Trimming at V came to 1 base and at J to 2 bases, leaving 6 bases not matched to a gene.

The V and J genes are TRBV5-6 and TRBJ1-6; D uncertain. Trimming shortened V by 4 bases and J by 3 bases, and 11 bases separated the two germline ends. This CDR3 contains 15 residues. Germline assignment: CDR1 SGHDT and CDR2 YYEEEE. In DNA, the CDR3 is TGTGCCAGCAGCCTTGCAGGATACTATAATTCACCCCTCCACTTT. Protein: CASSLAGYYNSPLHF.

This clone has just one count. The chain links TRBV19 to TRBJ1-1; D is ambiguous. V was trimmed by 5 bases and J by 5 bases, leaving 18 bases between them. In germline, CDR1 is LNHDA, CDR2 SQIVND (reference sequence). This CDR3 comprises 15 residues. The CDR3, as DNA: TGTGCCAGTAGTCGTTTAAGGGAAAGAGGGACTGAAGCTTTCTTT. Translating gives CASSRLRERGTEAFF. The full variable domain, with the rest looked up from reference TRBV19 and TRBJ1-1, is DGGITQSPKYLFRKEGQNVTLSCEQNLNHDAMYWYRQDPGQGLRLIYYSQIVNDFQKGDIAEGYSVSREKKESFPLTVTSAQKNPTAFYLCASSRLRERGTEAFFGQGTRLTVV.

The gene calls are TRBV3-1 (or the pseudogene TRBV3-2) and TRBJ2-2; possibly TRBD1 for D (5 bases). In germline, CDR1 is LGHDT, CDR2 YNNKEL (reference sequence). Deletions cut 0 bases from V and 6 bases from J, with 8 bases between. There are 14 residues in the CDR3. The CDR3 region has the DNA TGTGCCAGCAGCCAAGATCAAGGGGCCGGGGAGCTGTTTTTT. It translates to CASSQDQGAGELFF.

This chain uses TRBV5-1 with TRBJ1-2, with D tentatively TRBD1 (5 bases). Germline loops: CDR1 SGHRS, CDR2 YFSETQ. CDR3 length: 15 residues. Trimming left V 0 bases short and J 6 bases short, with 15 bases between. CDR3 loop: CASSLAPAGKDGYTF. CDR3 nucleotide sequence: TGCGCCAGCAGCTTGGCCCCGGCAGGGAAGGATGGCTACACCTTC.

This clone was seen a handful of times. The chain links TRBV11-3 to TRBJ1-2, with unresolved D. CDR3 length: 13 amino acids. V dropped 1 base and J dropped 8 bases, with 11 bases sitting between them. Germline CDR1 and CDR2: SGHNT and YENEEA. The CDR3 protein is CASSLVAVYGYTF. CDR3 nucleotides: TGTGCCAGCAGCTTAGTCGCGGTCTACGGCTACACCTTC.

The chain uses TRBV19 and TRBJ1-4; TRBD1 agrees at 7 bases. The CDR3 is 12 amino acids. The germline gives CDR1 LNHDA, CDR2 SQIVND (reference sequence). Trimming at V came to 5 bases and at J to 16 bases, leaving 10 bases not matched to a gene. The CDR3 DNA sequence: TGTGCCAGTAGTGCCCCACAGGGGAATCCGTTTTTT. Residues: CASSAPQGNPFF.

This sequence joins TRBV19 and TRBJ1-2; 7 nucleotides match TRBD1. The V gene end was trimmed by 1 base and the J gene end by 5 bases; junction bases not matched to a gene: 7. CDR1 LNHDA and CDR2 SQIVND come from the germline V gene (reference sequence). The CDR3 is 15 residues long. CDR3 bases: TGTGCCAGTAGTATAGGCACCGGGACAGATTATGGCTACACCTTC. Its translation: CASSIGTGTDYGYTF. The full variable domain, rest sourced from reference TRBV19 and TRBJ1-2, is DGGITQSPKYLFRKEGQNVTLSCEQNLNHDAMYWYRQDPGQGLRLIYYSQIVNDFQKGDIAEGYSVSREKKESFPLTVTSAQKNPTAFYLCASSIGTGTDYGYTFGSGTRLTVV.

The J gene is TRBJ1-5, the V gene TRBV18; 7 bases agree with TRBD1. Germline lookup yields CDR1 KGHSH and CDR2 LQKENI. V gave up 0 bases and J gave up 4 bases; unmatched junction bases: 9. This CDR3 has 17 residues. The CDR3 protein is CASSPPPGGVLNQPQHF. CDR3 sequence (DNA): TGTGCCAGCTCACCACCCCCAGGGGGAGTCTTAAATCAGCCCCAGCATTTT.

This rearrangement joins TRBV5-8 to TRBJ2-2; the match to TRBD1 covers 9 bases. Trimming at V came to 2 bases and at J to 1 base, leaving 3 bases not matched to a gene. Germline V gene data show CDR1 as SGHTS and CDR2 as YDEGEE. The CDR3 has 16 residues. The CDR3 reads CASSFGGQGNTGELFF. In nucleotides, the CDR3 is TGTGCCAGCAGCTTCGGGGGACAGGGGAACACCGGGGAGCTGTTTTTT. Combining the CDR3 with reference TRBV5-8 and TRBJ2-2 gives the whole variable domain EAGVTQSPTHLIKTRGQQATLRCSPISGHTSVYWYQQALGLGLQFLLWYDEGEERNRGNFPPRFSGRQFPNYSSELNVNALELEDSALYLCASSFGGQGNTGELFFGEGSRLTVL.

This clone was detected once. This sequence joins TRBV19 and TRBJ1-1; D not resolved. CDR3 length equals 12 residues. CDR1 and CDR2 from the germline V gene are LNHDA and SQIVND (reference sequence). V gave up 7 bases and J gave up 1 base, with 7 bases separating them. The CDR3, as DNA: TGTGCCAGTACTGGGCCGAACACTGAAGCTTTCTTT. Protein: CASTGPNTEAFF.

The V and J genes are TRBV5-8 and TRBJ2-3; weak D call: TRBD2 (5 bases). This CDR3 has 15 residues. Germline lookup yields CDR1 SGHTS and CDR2 YDEGEE. V lost 0 bases and J lost 4, with 12 bases in between. The CDR3 DNA reads TGTGCCAGCAGCTTGGGCGAGGGAGTGGCAGATACGCAGTATTTT. Protein sequence: CASSLGEGVADTQYF.